This T cell receptor (beta chain) was observed in a study of blood T cell repertoires in COVID-19. Germline assignment: CDR1 MNHEY and CDR2 SMNVEV (reference sequence). Between the trimmed V and J ends, which lost 6 bases and 0 bases, there was a span of 12 bases. This CDR3 has 15 residues. Enrollees, roughly 18 to 90 years old, lived in 25 or so US areas. Participants' own reports of clinical history determined their cohort assignment. Participants classified as exposed had met a COVID-19 case within 2 weeks before study entry. Generated by immunoSEQ multiplex PCR, the TCRdb table keeps only in-frame clones and is missing some. The data hold some 200,000 clones, with 83% observed a single time.

The chain recombines TRBV27 with TRBJ1-3, with a tentative D call TRBD1 (5 bases). The TCR was taken from a woman between 50 and 59 years old who had been exposed to COVID-19. The sequencing sample was made of PBMCs or T cells enriched from blood (not recorded which). CDR3 DNA sequence: TGTGCCAGCAGCCCGGACATCTTCTCTGGAAACACCATATATTTT. This sequence encodes CASSPDIFSGNTIYF.